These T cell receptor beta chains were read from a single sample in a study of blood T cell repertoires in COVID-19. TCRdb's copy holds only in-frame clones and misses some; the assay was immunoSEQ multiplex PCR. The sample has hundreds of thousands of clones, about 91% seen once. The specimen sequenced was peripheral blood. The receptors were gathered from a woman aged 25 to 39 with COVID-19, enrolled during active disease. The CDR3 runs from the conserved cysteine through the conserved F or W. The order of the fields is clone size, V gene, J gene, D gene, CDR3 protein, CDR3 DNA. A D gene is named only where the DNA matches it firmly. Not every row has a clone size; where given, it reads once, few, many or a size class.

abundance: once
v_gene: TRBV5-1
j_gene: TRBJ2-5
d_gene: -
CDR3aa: CASSFRVGETQYF
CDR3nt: TGCGCCAGCAGCTTCAGGGTTGGGGAGACCCAGTACTTC

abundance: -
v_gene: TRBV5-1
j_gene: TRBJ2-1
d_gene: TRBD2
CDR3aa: CASSSRSSGGADEQFF
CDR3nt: TGCGCCAGCAGCTCCCGCTCAAGCGGGGGGGCTGATGAGCAGTTCTTC

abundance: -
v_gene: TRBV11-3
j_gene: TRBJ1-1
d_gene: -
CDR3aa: CASRSVRNTEAFF
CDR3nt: TGTGCCAGCAGATCGGTCCGAAACACTGAAGCTTTCTTT

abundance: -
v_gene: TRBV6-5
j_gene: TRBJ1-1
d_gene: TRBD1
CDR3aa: CASVSGGMNTEAFF
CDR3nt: TGTGCCAGCGTATCAGGGGGAATGAACACTGAAGCTTTCTTT

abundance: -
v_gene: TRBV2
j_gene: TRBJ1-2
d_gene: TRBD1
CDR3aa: CASRKRTGRSDGYTF
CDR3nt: TGTGCCAGCAGGAAAAGGACAGGGAGGTCTGATGGCTACACCTTC

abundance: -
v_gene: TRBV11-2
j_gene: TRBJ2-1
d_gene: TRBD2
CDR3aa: CASRPPGLASNEQFF
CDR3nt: TGTGCCAGCAGGCCACCGGGACTAGCTTCCAATGAGCAGTTCTTC

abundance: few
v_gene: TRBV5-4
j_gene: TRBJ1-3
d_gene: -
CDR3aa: CASSSLASVSGNTIYF
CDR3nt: TGTGCCAGCAGCAGCCTAGCATCCGTTTCTGGAAACACCATATATTTT

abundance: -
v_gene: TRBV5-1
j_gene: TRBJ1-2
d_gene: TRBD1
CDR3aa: CASSLGAGQGLGGYTF
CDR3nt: TGCGCCAGCAGCTTGGGGGCCGGACAGGGCCTAGGGGGCTACACCTTC

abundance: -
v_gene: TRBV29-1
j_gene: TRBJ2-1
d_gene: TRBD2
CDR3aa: CSGRTSGTWDEQFF
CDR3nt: TGCAGCGGGCGGACTAGCGGGACCTGGGATGAGCAGTTCTTC

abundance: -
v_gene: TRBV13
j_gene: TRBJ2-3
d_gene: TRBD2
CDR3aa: CASSASHETGLAGADTQYF
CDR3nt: TGTGCCAGCAGCGCTAGCCATGAAACGGGACTAGCGGGAGCAGATACGCAGTATTTT

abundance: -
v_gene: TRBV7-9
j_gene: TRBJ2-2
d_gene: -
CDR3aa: CASSSRSGVDTGELFF
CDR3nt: TGTGCCAGCAGCTCCCGGTCAGGGGTTGACACCGGGGAGCTGTTTTTT

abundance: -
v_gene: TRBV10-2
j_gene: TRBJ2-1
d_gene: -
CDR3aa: CAISDFYNEQFF
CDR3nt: TGCGCCATCTCGGACTTCTACAATGAGCAGTTCTTC

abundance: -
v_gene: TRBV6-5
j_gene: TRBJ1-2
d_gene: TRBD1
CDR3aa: CASSYSTGGYGYTF
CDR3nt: TGTGCCAGCAGTTACTCGACAGGGGGCTATGGCTACACCTTC

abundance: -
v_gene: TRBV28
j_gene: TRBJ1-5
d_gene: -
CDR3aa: CASSLYGSSQPQHF
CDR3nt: TGTGCCAGCAGTTTATACGGGTCGAGCCAGCCCCAGCATTTT

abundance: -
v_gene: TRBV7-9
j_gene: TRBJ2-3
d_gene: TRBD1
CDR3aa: CASSLRDRDPDTQYF
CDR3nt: TGTGCCAGCAGCCTCCGGGACAGGGACCCAGATACGCAGTATTTT

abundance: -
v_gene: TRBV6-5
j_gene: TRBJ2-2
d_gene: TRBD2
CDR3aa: CASSYPRTSGLGELFF
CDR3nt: TGTGCCAGCAGTTACCCGAGGACTAGCGGGCTCGGGGAGCTGTTTTTT

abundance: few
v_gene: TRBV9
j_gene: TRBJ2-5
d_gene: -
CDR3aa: CASSAASERQETQYF
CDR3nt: TGTGCCAGCAGCGCAGCTAGCGAGCGGCAAGAGACCCAGTACTTC

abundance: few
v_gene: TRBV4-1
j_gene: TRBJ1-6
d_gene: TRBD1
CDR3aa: CASSQVRGSIQTLHF
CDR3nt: TGCGCCAGCAGCCAGGTCAGGGGGTCAATTCAGACCCTCCACTTT

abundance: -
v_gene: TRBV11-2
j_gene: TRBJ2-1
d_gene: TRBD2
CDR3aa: CASSRLGASGGEQFF
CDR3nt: TGTGCCAGCAGTCGACTAGGGGCTAGCGGGGGTGAGCAGTTCTTC

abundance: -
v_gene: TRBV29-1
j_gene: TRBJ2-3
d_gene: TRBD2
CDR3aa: CSIVLASTDTQYF
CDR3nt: TGCAGTATTGTACTAGCGAGCACAGATACGCAGTATTTT

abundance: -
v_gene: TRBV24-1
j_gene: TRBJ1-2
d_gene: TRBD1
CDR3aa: CATSDRGRGNGYTF
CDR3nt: TGTGCCACCAGTGACAGGGGGCGAGGTAATGGCTACACCTTC

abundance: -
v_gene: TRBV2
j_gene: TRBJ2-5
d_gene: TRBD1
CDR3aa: CASSGTGTQETQYF
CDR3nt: TGTGCCAGCAGCGGGACAGGGACCCAAGAGACCCAGTACTTC

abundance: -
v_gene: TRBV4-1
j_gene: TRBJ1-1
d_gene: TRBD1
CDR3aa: CASSPGQGRGTEAFF
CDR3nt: TGCGCCAGCAGCCCGGGACAGGGAAGGGGGACTGAAGCTTTCTTT

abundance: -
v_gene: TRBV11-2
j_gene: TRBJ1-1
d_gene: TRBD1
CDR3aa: CASSPQGAISYNTEAFF
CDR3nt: TGTGCCAGCAGCCCGCAGGGGGCCATATCGTACAACACTGAAGCTTTCTTT

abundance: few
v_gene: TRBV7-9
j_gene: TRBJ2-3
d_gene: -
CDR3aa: CASSESLTADTQYF
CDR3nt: TGTGCCAGCAGTGAATCCTTGACAGCCGATACGCAGTATTTT

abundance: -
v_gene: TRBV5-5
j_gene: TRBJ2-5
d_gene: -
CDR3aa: CASSRVVGQETQYF
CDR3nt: TGTGCCAGCAGCCGGGTAGTGGGCCAAGAGACCCAGTACTTC

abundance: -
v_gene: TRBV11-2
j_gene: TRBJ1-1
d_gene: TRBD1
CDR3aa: CASSLVGTGIAEAFF
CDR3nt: TGTGCCAGCAGCTTAGTGGGGACAGGGATCGCTGAAGCTTTCTTT

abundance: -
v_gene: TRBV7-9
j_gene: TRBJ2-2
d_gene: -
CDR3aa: CASSTGELFF
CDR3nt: TGTGCCAGTAGCACCGGGGAGCTGTTTTTT

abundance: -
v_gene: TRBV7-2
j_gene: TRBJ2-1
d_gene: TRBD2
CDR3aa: CASSPHSGGNYNEQFF
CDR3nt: TGTGCCAGCAGCCCCCACAGCGGGGGAAACTACAATGAGCAGTTCTTC

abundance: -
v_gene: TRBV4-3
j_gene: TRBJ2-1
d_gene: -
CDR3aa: CASSQRREGNEQFF
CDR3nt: TGCGCCAGCAGCCAACGGAGGGAAGGCAATGAGCAGTTCTTC

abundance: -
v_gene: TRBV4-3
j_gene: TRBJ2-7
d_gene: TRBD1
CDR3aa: CASSPQRGPTYEQYF
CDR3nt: TGCGCCAGCAGCCCTCAGAGGGGGCCGACCTACGAGCAGTACTTC

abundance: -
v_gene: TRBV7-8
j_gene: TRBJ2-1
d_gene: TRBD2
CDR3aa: CASSLEGLAHNEQFF
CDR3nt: TGTGCCAGCAGCTTGGAGGGACTAGCGCATAATGAGCAGTTCTTC

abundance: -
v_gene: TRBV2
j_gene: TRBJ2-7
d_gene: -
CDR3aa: CASTLLAGSPYEQYF
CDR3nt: TGTGCCAGCACTCTCCTGGCAGGTTCTCCCTACGAGCAGTACTTC

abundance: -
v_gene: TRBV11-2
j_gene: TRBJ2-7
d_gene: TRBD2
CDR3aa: CASSFNSGGAGEQYF
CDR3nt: TGTGCCAGCAGCTTCAACAGCGGGGGGGCTGGCGAGCAGTACTTC

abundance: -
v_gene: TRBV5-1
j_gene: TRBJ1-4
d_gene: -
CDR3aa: CASSFLGGNEKLFF
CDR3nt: TGCGCCAGCAGCTTTTTGGGGGGGAATGAAAAACTGTTTTTT

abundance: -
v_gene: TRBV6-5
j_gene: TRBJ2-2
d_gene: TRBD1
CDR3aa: CASSWGQGTNTGELFF
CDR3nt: TGTGCCAGCAGTTGGGGACAGGGAACGAACACCGGGGAGCTGTTTTTT

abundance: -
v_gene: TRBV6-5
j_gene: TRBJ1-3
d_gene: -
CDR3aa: CASSQTAFSGNTIYF
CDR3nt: TGTGCCAGCAGCCAAACAGCTTTCTCTGGAAACACCATATATTTT

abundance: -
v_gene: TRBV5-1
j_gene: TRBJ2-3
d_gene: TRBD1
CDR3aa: CASSGTGTEDTQYF
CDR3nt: TGCGCCAGCAGCGGGACAGGGACTGAGGATACGCAGTATTTT

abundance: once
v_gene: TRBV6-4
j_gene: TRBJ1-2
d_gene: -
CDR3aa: CASRPGHESNYGYTF
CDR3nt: TGTGCCAGCAGACCAGGACACGAATCTAACTATGGCTACACCTTC